This TCR beta chain was observed in a study of blood T cell repertoires in COVID-19. The length of the CDR3 is 15 residues. CDR1 is LNHDA, CDR2 SQIVND, per germline (reference sequence). V dropped 5 bases and J dropped 6; count of bases not matched to a gene: 4. Using immunoSEQ multiplex PCR, the repertoire was profiled, and TCRdb retains in-frame clones only, with some absent. The sample lists over 20,000 clones, 85% to 90% seen once, with approximately 20% in the top ten. The sample comprised peripheral blood. The chain links TRBV19 to TRBJ2-2; 12 bases are shared with TRBD2. This sequence originates from a man between 65 and 80 years old with active COVID-19. CDR3: CASSVTSGSPGELFF. Written as DNA, the CDR3 is TGTGCCAGTAGTGTGACTAGCGGGAGCCCCGGGGAGCTGTTTTTT.